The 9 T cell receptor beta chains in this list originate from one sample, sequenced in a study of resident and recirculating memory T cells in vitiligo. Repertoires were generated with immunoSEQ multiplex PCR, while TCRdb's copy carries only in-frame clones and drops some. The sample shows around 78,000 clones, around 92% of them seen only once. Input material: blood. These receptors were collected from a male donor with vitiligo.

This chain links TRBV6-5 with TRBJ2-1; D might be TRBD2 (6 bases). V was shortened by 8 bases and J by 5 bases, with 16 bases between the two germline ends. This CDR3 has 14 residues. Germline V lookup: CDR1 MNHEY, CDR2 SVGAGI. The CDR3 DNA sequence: TGTGCCAGCTTCCCGGCGGGACTCCACAATGAGCAGTTCTTC. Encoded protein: CASFPAGLHNEQFF.

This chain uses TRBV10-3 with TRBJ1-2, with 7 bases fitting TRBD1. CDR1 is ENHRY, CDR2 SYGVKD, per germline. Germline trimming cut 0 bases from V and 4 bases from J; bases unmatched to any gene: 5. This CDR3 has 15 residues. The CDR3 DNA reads TGTGCCATCAGTGAGTCGGACAGGTACGGCTATGGCTACACCTTC. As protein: CAISESDRYGYGYTF.

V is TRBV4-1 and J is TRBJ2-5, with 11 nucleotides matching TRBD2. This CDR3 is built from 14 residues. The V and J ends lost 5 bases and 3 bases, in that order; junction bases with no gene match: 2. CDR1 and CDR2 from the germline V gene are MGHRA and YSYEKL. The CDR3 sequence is CASSFSGREETQYF. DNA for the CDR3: TGCGCCAGCAGCTTTAGCGGGAGGGAAGAGACCCAGTACTTC.

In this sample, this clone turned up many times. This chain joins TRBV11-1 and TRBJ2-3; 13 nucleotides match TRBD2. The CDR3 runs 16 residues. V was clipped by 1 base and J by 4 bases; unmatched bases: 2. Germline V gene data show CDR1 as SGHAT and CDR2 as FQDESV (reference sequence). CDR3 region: CASSLGLAGGSDTQYF. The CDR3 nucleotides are TGTGCCAGCAGCTTAGGACTAGCGGGAGGTTCAGATACGCAGTATTTT.

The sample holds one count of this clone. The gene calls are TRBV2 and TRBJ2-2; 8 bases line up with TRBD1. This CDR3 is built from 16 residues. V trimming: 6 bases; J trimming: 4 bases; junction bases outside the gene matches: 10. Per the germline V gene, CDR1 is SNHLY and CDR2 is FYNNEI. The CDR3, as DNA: TGTGCCAGCAGCAGGGGACAGGCGGAGGGCACCGGGGAGCTGTTTTTT. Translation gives CASSRGQAEGTGELFF.

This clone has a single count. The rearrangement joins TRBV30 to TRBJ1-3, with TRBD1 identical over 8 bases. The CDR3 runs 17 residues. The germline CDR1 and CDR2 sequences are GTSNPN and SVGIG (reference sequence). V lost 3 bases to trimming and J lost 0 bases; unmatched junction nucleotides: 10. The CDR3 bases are TGTGCCTGGAGCGCGACAGGGGATATGTTCTCTGGAAACACCATATATTTT. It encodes CAWSATGDMFSGNTIYF.

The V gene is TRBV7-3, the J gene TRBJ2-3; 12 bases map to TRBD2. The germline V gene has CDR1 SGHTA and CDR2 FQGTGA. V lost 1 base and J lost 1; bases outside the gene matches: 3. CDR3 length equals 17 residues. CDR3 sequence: CASSLNPSGRGTDTQYF. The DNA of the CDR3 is TGTGCCAGCAGCTTAAATCCTAGCGGGAGGGGCACAGATACGCAGTATTTT.

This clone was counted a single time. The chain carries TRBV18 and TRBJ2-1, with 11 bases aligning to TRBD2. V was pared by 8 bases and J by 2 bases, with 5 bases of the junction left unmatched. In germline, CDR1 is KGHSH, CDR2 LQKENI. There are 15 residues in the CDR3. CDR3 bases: TGTGCCAGCCAAACACTAGCGGGAGCCTACAATGAGCAGTTCTTC. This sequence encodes CASQTLAGAYNEQFF. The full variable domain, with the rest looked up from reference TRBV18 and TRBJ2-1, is NAGVMQNPRHLVRRRGQEARLRCSPMKGHSHVYWYRQLPEEGLKFMVYLQKENIIDESGMPKERFSAEFPKEGPSILRIQQVVRGDSAAYFCASQTLAGAYNEQFFGPGTRLTVL.

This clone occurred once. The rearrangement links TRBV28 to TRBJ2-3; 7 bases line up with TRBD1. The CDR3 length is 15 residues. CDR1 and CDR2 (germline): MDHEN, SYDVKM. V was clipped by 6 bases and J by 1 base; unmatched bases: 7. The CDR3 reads CASSTTGDGTDTQYF. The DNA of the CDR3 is TGTGCCAGCAGCACAACAGGGGACGGCACAGATACGCAGTATTTT. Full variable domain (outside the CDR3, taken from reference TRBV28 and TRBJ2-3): DVKVTQSSRYLVKRTGEKVFLECVQDMDHENMFWYRQDPGLGLRLIYFSYDVKMKEKGDIPEGYSVSREKKERFSLILESASTNQTSMYLCASSTTGDGTDTQYFGPGTRLTVL.